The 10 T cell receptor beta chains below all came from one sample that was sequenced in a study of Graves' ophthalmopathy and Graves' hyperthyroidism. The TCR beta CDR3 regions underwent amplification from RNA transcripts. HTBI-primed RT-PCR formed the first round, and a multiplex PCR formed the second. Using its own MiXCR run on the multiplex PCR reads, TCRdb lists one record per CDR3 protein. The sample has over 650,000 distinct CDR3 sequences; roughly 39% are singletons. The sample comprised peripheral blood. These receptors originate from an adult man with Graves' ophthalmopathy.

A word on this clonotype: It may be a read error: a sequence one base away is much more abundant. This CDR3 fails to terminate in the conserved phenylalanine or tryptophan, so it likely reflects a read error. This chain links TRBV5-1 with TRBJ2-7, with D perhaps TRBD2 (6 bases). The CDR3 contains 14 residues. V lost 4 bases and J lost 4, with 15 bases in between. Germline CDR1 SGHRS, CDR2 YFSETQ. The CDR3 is CASSPRDGGYEQYC. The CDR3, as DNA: TGCGCCAGCAGCCCACGGGACGGAGGGTACGAGCAGTACTGC.

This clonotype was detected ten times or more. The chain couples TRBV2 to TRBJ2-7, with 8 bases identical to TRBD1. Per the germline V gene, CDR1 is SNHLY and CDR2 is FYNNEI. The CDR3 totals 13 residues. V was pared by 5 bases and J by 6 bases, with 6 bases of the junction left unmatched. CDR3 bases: TGTGCCAGCAGTCAGACAGGGGTGGGCGAGCAGTACTTC. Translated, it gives CASSQTGVGEQYF.

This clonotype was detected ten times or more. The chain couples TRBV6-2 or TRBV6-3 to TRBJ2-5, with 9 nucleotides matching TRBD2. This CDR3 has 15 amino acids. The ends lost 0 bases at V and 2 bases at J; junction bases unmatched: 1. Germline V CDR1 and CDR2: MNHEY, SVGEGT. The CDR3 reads CASSYSSGGQETQYF. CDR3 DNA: TGTGCCAGCAGTTACTCTAGCGGGGGACAAGAGACCCAGTACTTC.

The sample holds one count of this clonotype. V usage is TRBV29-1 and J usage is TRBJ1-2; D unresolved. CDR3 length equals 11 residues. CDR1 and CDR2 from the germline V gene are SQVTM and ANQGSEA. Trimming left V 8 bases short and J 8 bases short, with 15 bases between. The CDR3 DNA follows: TGCAGCCTCCGAGGACTCCGGGGCTACACCTTC. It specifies CSLRGLRGYTF.

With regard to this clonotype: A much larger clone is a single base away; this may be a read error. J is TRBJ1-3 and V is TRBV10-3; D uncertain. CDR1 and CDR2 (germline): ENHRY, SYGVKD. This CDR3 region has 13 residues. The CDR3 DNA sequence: TGTGCCATCAGGGGGAGTACTGGAAACACCATGTATTTT. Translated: CAIRGSTGNTMYF.

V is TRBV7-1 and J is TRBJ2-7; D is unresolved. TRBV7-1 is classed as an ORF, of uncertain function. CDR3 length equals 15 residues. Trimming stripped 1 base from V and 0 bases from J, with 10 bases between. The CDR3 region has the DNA TGTGCCAGCAGCTCAGGAGGCACACTCTCCTACGAGCAGTACTTC. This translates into CASSSGGTLSYEQYF.

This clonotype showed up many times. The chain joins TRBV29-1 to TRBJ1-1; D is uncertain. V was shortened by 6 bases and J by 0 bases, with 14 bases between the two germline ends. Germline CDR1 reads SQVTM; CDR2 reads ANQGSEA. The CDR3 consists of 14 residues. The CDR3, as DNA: TGCAGCGTACGCAGCCCGGGCATGAACACTGAAGCTTTCTTT. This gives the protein CSVRSPGMNTEAFF. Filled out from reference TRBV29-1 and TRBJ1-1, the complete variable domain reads SAVISQKPSRDICQRGTSLTIQCQVDSQVTMMFWYRQQPGQSLTLIATANQGSEATYESGFVIDKFPISRPNLTFSTLTVSNMSPEDSSIYLCSVRSPGMNTEAFFGQGTRLTVV.

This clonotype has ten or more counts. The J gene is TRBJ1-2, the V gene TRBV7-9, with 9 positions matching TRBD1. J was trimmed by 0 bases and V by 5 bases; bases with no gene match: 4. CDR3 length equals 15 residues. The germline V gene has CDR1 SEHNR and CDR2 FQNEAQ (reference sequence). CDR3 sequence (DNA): TGTGCCAGCAGCGAGACAGGGGGTCCTAACTATGGCTACACCTTC. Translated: CASSETGGPNYGYTF.

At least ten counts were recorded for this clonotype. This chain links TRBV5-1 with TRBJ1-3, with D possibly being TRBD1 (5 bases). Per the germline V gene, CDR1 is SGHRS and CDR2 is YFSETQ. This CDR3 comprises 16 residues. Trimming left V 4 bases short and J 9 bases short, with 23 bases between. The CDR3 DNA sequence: TGCGCCAGCAGCGACTACAGCCGGGACCTTGAGGCCACCATATATTTT. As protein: CASSDYSRDLEATIYF.

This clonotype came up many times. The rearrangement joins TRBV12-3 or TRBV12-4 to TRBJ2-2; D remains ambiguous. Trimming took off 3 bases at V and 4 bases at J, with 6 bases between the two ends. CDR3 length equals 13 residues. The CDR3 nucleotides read TGTGCCAGCAGTTTTAGAGCCACCGGGGAGCTGTTTTTT. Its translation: CASSFRATGELFF.